These 22 T cell receptor beta chains were all obtained from the same sample, sequenced in a study of breast tumors, draining lymph nodes, adjacent tissues. TCRdb re-called the multiplex PCR reads through MiXCR, storing one row per CDR3 protein. The data contain about 300,000 distinct CDR3 sequences, 30% of them singletons. The lymph nodes were axillary draining lymph nodes from breast cancer patients. The sequenced sample was axillary lymph node tissue. The receptors here all came from a female donor with breast cancer. Some clones in this sample may be carry-over from other donors' samples.

This clonotype was observed a few times. Just one base apart from a much larger clone, this may be a read error. This rearrangement joins TRBV7-9 to TRBJ2-2; 9 nucleotides agree with TRBD1. The CDR3 runs 17 residues. Germline CDR1 and CDR2: SEHNR and FQNEAQ (reference sequence). DNA for the CDR3: TGTGCCAGCAGCGCCTCTAGACAGGGGGAGAGGACCGGGCAGCTGTTTTTT. Translated: CASSASRQGERTGQLFF.

This clonotype was seen a few times. The chain has TRBV19 and TRBJ1-1; D is uncertain. The ends were cut back, 6 bases at V and 2 bases at J, with 10 bases in the middle. The V gene's germline CDR1 is LNHDA and CDR2 SQIVND (reference sequence). The CDR3 covers 13 residues. CDR3 sequence (DNA): TGTGCCAGTAGCACCTCGGCCAACACTGAAGCTTTCTTT. Residues: CASSTSANTEAFF.

This clonotype appeared many times. The DNA of the CDR3 is TGCAGTGCGAAAGGGGTGGCTGGGGCCAACGTCCTGACTTTC. It yields the protein CSAKGVAGANVLTF. The chain uses TRBV20-1 and TRBJ2-6; D may be TRBD1 (5 bases). The CDR3 consists of 14 residues. Germline assignment: CDR1 DFQATT and CDR2 SNEGSKA (reference sequence). The V gene lost 6 bases and the J gene lost 2 bases, with 11 bases spanning the gap.

This clonotype was recorded at least ten times. The chain has TRBV9 and TRBJ2-7; 7 bases match TRBD2. This CDR3 contains 14 residues. CDR1 and CDR2 (germline): SGDLS, YYNGEE. V lost 2 bases to trimming and J lost 7 bases; unmatched junction nucleotides: 9. The CDR3 sequence is CASSVAGRAKEQYF. The CDR3 DNA is TGTGCCAGCAGCGTGGCAGGGAGGGCGAAGGAGCAGTACTTC.

Notes on this clonotype: A read error is possible here, since a much larger clone lies one base away. This chain joins TRBV11-2 and TRBJ2-7; D may be TRBD2 (6 bases). CDR1 is SGHAT, CDR2 FQNNGV, per germline. Deletions cut 6 bases from V and 6 bases from J, with 15 bases between. This CDR3 is built from 13 residues. In DNA, the CDR3 is TGTGCCAGCAGTTTGACTAGTCGATCCGAGCAGTACTTC. Its protein is CASSLTSRSEQYF.

This clonotype has ten or more counts. The chain couples TRBV19 to TRBJ2-1; the match to TRBD1 covers 12 bases. Unmatched junction bases numbered 8, after V lost 6 bases and J lost 8 bases. The length of the CDR3 is 15 residues. CDR1 is LNHDA and CDR2 is SQIVND in the germline V gene (reference sequence). The CDR3 region is CASSFSGQGAYEQFF. Written as DNA, the CDR3 is TGTGCCAGTAGCTTTTCGGGACAGGGGGCCTATGAGCAGTTCTTC. The variable domain in full, completed from reference TRBV19 and TRBJ2-1, reads DGGITQSPKYLFRKEGQNVTLSCEQNLNHDAMYWYRQDPGQGLRLIYYSQIVNDFQKGDIAEGYSVSREKKESFPLTVTSAQKNPTAFYLCASSFSGQGAYEQFFGPGTRLTVL.

This clonotype was observed many times. The chain couples TRBV7-8 to TRBJ2-1; D possibly corresponds to TRBD2 (6 bases). The CDR3 has 14 residues. Per the germline V gene, CDR1 is SGHVS and CDR2 is FQNEAQ. The V and J ends lost 1 base and 9 bases respectively, with 13 bases between them. CDR3 nucleotide sequence: TGTGCCAGCAGCTTAGTACGCCTAGCGACTGAGCAGTTCTTC. It translates to CASSLVRLATEQFF.

For this clonotype: An end of the junction does not agree with germline; a read error may underlie this. V gene TRBV5-6 combines with J gene TRBJ2-7; D unclear. CDR1 SGHDT and CDR2 YYEEEE come from the germline V gene. This CDR3 region has 16 residues. The CDR3 is CASSIRVTALSYEQYF. The CDR3 DNA follows: TGTGCCAGCAGCATCCGGGTGACCGCCCTCTCCTACGAGCAGTACTTT.

Comments on this clonotype: A read error is possible here, since a much larger clone lies one base away. The chain joins TRBV11-3 to TRBJ1-2; 8 nucleotides line up with TRBD1. CDR1 and CDR2 (germline): SGHNT, YENEEA. The CDR3 is 14 residues long. CDR3: CAGSPRTGNYGYTF. Here the CDR3 DNA reads TGTGCCGGCAGCCCTAGGACAGGGAATTATGGCTACACCTTC.

The table lists this clonotype with a count of one. A much larger clone is a single base away; this may be a read error. The chain recombines TRBV7-2 with TRBJ1-5; 10 bases agree with TRBD1. From germline, CDR1 is SGHTA and CDR2 FQGNSA. This CDR3 is built from 17 residues. J was trimmed by 5 bases and V by 2 bases; bases with no gene match: 9. CDR3 region: CASSLPPAGTGDQPQHF. The CDR3 bases are TGTGCCAGCAGCTTACCCCCAGCCGGGACAGGGGATCAGCCCCAGCATTTT.

There are many counts of this clonotype. The chain recombines TRBV12-3 or TRBV12-4 with TRBJ2-3; unclear D gene. V was pared by 2 bases and J by 0 bases, with 6 bases between. The CDR3 consists of 14 residues. CDR3 sequence (DNA): TGTGCCAGCAGTTTAAGCGTTAGCACAGATACGCAGTATTTT. Its protein product is CASSLSVSTDTQYF.

This clonotype was recorded a few times. CDR3 DNA: TGTGCCTGGAGTGCCCCGGGACAGAATGAAAAACTGTTTTTT. Translating gives CAWSAPGQNEKLFF. The V call is TRBV30, the J call TRBJ1-4; 7 bases fit TRBD1. J was trimmed by 5 bases and V by 1 base; bases with no gene match: 4. From germline, CDR1 is GTSNPN and CDR2 SVGIG (reference sequence). This CDR3 has 14 residues.

This chain joins TRBV18 and TRBJ1-1; 9 bases match TRBD1. With V trimmed by 6 bases and J by 2 bases, 1 base remained unmatched. CDR1 is KGHSH, CDR2 LQKENI, per germline. The CDR3 runs 13 residues. The CDR3 bases are TGTGCCAGCTCGGGACAGGGTAACACTGAAGCTTTCTTT. As protein: CASSGQGNTEAFF. The full variable domain, in which reference TRBV18 and TRBJ1-1 provide the parts outside the CDR3, is NAGVMQNPRHLVRRRGQEARLRCSPMKGHSHVYWYRQLPEEGLKFMVYLQKENIIDESGMPKERFSAEFPKEGPSILRIQQVVRGDSAAYFCASSGQGNTEAFFGQGTRLTVV.

The gene calls are TRBV3-1 and TRBJ2-3, with 10 positions matching TRBD2. The CDR3 sequence is 16 residues long. CDR1 is LGHDT, CDR2 YNNKEL, per germline (reference sequence). With 4 bases clipped from V and 2 bases from J, the junction kept 6 bases outside the gene matches. CDR3 DNA: TGTGCCAGCAGCCCCCTCCTAGCGGGAGTCACAGATACGCAGTATTTT. Translated, it gives CASSPLLAGVTDTQYF.

About this clonotype: One junction end disagrees with the germline gene, perhaps due to a read error. The V call is TRBV10-3, the J call TRBJ2-7, with TRBD1 as a possible D gene (5 bases). The length of the CDR3 is 14 residues. CDR1 and CDR2 (germline): ENHRY, SYGVKD. CDR3 in DNA: TGTGCCACCAAGAACGAAGGGGCGCTTAACGAGCGGTACTTC. This encodes CATKNEGALNERYF.

This clonotype was found a few times. The chain carries TRBV6-5 and TRBJ2-5, with 8 nucleotides matching TRBD2. CDR1 is MNHEY, CDR2 SVGAGI, per germline. The CDR3 length is 15 residues. J lost 3 bases, V lost 0 bases, and 3 bases had no gene match. The CDR3 here is CASSYSSGGKETQYF. The CDR3 DNA reads TGTGCCAGCAGTTACTCATCGGGAGGGAAAGAGACCCAGTACTTC.

This clonotype has a count of ten or more. V usage is TRBV19 and J usage is TRBJ2-1; no definite D call. V lost 5 bases to trimming and J lost 5 bases, with 10 bases between them. CDR3 length: 13 amino acids. Germline-derived CDR1 and CDR2 are LNHDA and SQIVND (reference sequence). The CDR3 region is CASSSWTNNEQFF. In DNA, the CDR3 is TGTGCCAGTAGTTCTTGGACCAACAATGAGCAGTTCTTC.

This clonotype was seen many times. The V gene is TRBV7-2, the J gene TRBJ2-3; 9 bases fit TRBD2. J lost 1 base, V lost 7 bases, and 9 bases had no gene match. The length of the CDR3 is 16 residues. From germline, CDR1 is SGHTA and CDR2 FQGNSA. The CDR3 DNA sequence: TGTGCCAGCACCTCGAGGGCTAGCGGGGGCACAGATACGCAGTATTTT. Amino acid sequence: CASTSRASGGTDTQYF.

This clonotype was seen a handful of times. With a much larger clone just one base away, this may be a read error. This CDR3 reads CASRVAGGSEQFF. In nucleotides, the CDR3 is TGTGCCAGCAGGGTAGCGGGAGGCAGTGAGCAGTTCTTC. The chain has TRBV11-3 and TRBJ2-1, with 10 bases that match TRBD2. CDR3 length: 13 amino acids. Trimming took 6 bases from V and 9 from J; bases not matched to a gene: 5. CDR1 is SGHNT and CDR2 is YENEEA in the germline V gene.

Ten or more counts support this clonotype. This chain links TRBV10-2 with TRBJ2-2; TRBD1 agrees at 7 bases. The germline gives CDR1 WSHSY, CDR2 SAAADI. Trimming took 4 bases from V and 1 from J; bases not matched to a gene: 3. The CDR3 contains 15 residues. DNA of the CDR3: TGCGCCAGCAGTGCAACAGGGGTGAACACCGGGGAGCTGTTTTTT. This codes for CASSATGVNTGELFF.

The rearrangement uses TRBV18 and TRBJ1-4; D uncertain. The V gene lost 6 bases and the J gene lost 5 bases, with 13 bases spanning the gap. Germline assignment: CDR1 KGHSH and CDR2 LQKENI. The CDR3 consists of 14 residues. The CDR3 spells CASSRQNGNEKLFF. For the CDR3, the DNA is TGTGCCAGCTCGCGACAAAATGGAAATGAAAAACTGTTTTTT.

The sample holds many counts of this clonotype. This sequence joins TRBV11-3 and TRBJ2-3; 7 nucleotides match TRBD2. Losses at the gene ends were 4 bases for V and 4 bases for J; bases not matched to a gene: 8. CDR1 and CDR2 from the germline V gene are SGHNT and YENEEA. The CDR3 has 15 amino acids. CDR3: CASSSGLVGADTQYF. The CDR3 region has the DNA TGTGCCAGCAGCTCTGGACTAGTCGGAGCAGATACGCAGTATTTT.